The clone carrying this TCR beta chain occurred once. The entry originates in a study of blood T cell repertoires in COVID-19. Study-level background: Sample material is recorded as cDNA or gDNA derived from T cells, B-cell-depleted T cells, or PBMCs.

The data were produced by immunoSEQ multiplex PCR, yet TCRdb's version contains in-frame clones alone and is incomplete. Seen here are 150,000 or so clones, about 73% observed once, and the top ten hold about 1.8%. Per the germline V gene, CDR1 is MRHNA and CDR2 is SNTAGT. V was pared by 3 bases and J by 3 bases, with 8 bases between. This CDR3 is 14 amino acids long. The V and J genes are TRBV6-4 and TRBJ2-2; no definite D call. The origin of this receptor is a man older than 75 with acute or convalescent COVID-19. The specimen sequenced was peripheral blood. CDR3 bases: TGTGCCAGCAGTGATGGGCAGTACACCGGGGAGCTGTTTTTT. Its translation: CASSDGQYTGELFF.